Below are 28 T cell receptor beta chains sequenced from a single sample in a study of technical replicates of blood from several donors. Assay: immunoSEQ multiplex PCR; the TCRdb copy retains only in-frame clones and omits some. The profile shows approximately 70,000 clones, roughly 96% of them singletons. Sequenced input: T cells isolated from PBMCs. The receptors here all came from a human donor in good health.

In DNA, the CDR3 is TGCAGCGTTGAAGGATACAGATCGAACCATGAAAAACTGTTTTTT. This encodes CSVEGYRSNHEKLFF. V gene TRBV29-1 combines with J gene TRBJ1-4, with D uncertain. Between the trimmed V and J ends, which lost 1 base and 6 bases, there was a span of 15 bases. Germline V gene sequence: CDR1 SQVTM, CDR2 ANQGSEA. CDR3 length equals 15 residues.

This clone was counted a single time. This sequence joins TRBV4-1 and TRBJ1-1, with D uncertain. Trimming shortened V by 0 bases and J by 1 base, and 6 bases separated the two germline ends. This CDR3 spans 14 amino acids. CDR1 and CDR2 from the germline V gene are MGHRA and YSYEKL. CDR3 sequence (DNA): TGCGCCAGCAGCCAAGAGGGCAGGAACACTGAAGCTTTCTTT. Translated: CASSQEGRNTEAFF.

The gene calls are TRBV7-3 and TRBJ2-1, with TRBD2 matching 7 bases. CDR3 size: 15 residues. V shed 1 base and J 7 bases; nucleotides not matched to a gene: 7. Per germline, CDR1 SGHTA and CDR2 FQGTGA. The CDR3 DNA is TGTGCCAGCAGCTTAAGACTGGGAGGGGTAAATGAGCAGTTCTTC. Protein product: CASSLRLGGVNEQFF.

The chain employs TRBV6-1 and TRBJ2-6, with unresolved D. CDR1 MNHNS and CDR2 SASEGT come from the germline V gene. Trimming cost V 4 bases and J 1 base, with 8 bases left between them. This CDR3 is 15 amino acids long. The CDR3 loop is CASSGFTSGANVLTF. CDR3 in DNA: TGTGCCAGCAGTGGATTCACTTCTGGGGCCAACGTCCTGACTTTC.

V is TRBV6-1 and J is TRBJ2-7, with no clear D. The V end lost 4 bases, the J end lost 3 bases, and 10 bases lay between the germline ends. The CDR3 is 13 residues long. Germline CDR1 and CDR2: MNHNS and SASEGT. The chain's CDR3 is CASSGVTFYEQYF. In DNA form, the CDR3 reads TGTGCCAGCAGTGGCGTTACCTTCTACGAGCAGTACTTC.

The CDR3 nucleotides read TGCGCCAGCAGTTACGGGACAGGCCATACCTACAATGAGCAGTTCTTC. This codes for CASSYGTGHTYNEQFF. The chain links TRBV5-1 to TRBJ2-1, with TRBD1 identical over 8 bases. The CDR3 spans 16 residues. J lost 2 bases, V lost 5 bases, and 9 bases had no gene match. The germline V gene encodes CDR1 SGHRS and CDR2 YFSETQ.

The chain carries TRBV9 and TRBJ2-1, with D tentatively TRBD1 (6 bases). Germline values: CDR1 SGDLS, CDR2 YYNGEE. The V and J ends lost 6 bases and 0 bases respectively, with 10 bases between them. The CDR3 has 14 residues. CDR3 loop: CASTGGLSYNEQFF. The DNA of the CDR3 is TGTGCCAGCACTGGGGGCCTCTCCTACAATGAGCAGTTCTTC.

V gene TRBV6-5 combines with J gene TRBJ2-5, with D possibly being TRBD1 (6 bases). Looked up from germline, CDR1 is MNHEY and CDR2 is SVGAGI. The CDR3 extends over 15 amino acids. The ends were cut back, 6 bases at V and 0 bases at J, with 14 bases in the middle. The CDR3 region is CASRVPGDYQETQYF. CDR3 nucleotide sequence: TGTGCCAGCAGGGTACCAGGGGATTACCAAGAGACCCAGTACTTC.

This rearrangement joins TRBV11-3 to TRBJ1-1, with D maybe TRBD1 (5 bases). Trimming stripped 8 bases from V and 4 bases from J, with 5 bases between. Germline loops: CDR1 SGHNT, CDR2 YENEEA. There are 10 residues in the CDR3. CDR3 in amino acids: CASGATEAFF. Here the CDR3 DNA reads TGTGCCAGCGGGGCCACTGAAGCTTTCTTT.

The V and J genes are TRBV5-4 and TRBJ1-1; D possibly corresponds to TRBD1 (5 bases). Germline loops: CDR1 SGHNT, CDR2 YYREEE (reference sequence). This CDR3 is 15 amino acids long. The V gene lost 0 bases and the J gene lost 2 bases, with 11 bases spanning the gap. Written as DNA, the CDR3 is TGTGCCAGCAGCTTGGGGGGACTTGCAAACACTGAAGCTTTCTTT. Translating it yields CASSLGGLANTEAFF. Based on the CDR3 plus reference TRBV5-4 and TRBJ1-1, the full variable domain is ETGVTQSPTHLIKTRGQQVTLRCSSQSGHNTVSWYQQALGQGPQFIFQYYREEENGRGNFPPRFSGLQFPNYSSELNVNALELDDSALYLCASSLGGLANTEAFFGQGTRLTVV.

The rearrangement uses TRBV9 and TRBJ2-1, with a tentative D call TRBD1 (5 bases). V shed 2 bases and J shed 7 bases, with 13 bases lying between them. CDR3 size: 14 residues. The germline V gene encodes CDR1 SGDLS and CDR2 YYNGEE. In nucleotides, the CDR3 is TGTGCCAGCAGCGTCCAGGGTAGTCAGAATGAGCAGTTCTTC. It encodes CASSVQGSQNEQFF.

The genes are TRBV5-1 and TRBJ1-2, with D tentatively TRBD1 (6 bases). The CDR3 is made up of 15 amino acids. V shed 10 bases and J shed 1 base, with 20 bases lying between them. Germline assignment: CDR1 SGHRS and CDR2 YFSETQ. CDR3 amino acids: CASTEGDTYNYGYTF. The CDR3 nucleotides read TGCGCCTCTACCGAAGGGGACACCTATAACTATGGCTACACCTTC.

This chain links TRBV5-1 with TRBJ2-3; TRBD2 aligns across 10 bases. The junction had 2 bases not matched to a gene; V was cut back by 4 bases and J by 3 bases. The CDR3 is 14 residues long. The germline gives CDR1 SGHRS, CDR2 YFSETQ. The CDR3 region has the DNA TGCGCCAGCAGCCAGGGACTAGCGACAGATACGCAGTATTTT. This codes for CASSQGLATDTQYF.

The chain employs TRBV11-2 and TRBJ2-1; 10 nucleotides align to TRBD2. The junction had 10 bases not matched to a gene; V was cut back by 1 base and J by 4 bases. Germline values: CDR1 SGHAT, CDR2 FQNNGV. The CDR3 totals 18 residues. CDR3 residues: CASSLGPLAGAYYNEQFF. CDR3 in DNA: TGTGCCAGCAGCTTAGGCCCGCTAGCGGGGGCATATTACAATGAGCAGTTCTTC. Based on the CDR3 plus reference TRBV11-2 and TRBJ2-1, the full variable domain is EAGVAQSPRYKIIEKRQSVAFWCNPISGHATLYWYQQILGQGPKLLIQFQNNGVVDDSQLPKDRFSAERLKGVDSTLKIQPAKLEDSAVYLCASSLGPLAGAYYNEQFFGPGTRLTVL.

The CDR3 reads CASRDRGGTEAFF. The CDR3, as DNA: TGTGCCAGCAGAGACAGGGGAGGAACTGAAGCTTTCTTT. The chain couples TRBV19 to TRBJ1-1, with 8 bases matching TRBD1. The length of the CDR3 is 13 residues. V lost 9 bases to trimming and J lost 5 bases; unmatched junction nucleotides: 8. Looked up from germline, CDR1 is LNHDA and CDR2 is SQIVND (reference sequence).

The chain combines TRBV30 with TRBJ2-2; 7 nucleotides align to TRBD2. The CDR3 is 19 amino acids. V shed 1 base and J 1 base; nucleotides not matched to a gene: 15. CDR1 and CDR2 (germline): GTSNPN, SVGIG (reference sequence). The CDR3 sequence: CAWSGEGASGGGNTGELFF. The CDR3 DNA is TGTGCCTGGAGTGGTGAAGGTGCCTCGGGGGGAGGGAACACCGGGGAGCTGTTTTTT.

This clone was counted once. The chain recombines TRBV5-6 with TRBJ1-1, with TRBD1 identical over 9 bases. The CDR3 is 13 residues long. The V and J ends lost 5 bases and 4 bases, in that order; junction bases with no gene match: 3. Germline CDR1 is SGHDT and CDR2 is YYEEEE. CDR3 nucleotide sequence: TGTGCCAGCAGGGACAGGGGTGCCACTGAAGCTTTCTTT. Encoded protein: CASRDRGATEAFF.

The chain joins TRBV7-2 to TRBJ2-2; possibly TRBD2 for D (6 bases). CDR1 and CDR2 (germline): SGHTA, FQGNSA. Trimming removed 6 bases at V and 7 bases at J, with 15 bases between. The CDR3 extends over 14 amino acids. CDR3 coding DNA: TGTGCCAGCAGATCAGGAGGGTCGGTCGGGGAGCTGTTTTTT. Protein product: CASRSGGSVGELFF.

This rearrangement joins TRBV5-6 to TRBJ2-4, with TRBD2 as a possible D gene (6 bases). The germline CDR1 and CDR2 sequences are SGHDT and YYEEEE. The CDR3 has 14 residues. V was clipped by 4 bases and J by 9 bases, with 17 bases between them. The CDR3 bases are TGTGCCAGCAGCAACGGAGGGGTAGGTGGCATTCAGTACTTC. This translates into CASSNGGVGGIQYF. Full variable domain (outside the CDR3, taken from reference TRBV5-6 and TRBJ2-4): DAGVTQSPTHLIKTRGQQVTLRCSPKSGHDTVSWYQQALGQGPQFIFQYYEEEERQRGNFPDRFSGHQFPNYSSELNVNALLLGDSALYLCASSNGGVGGIQYFGAGTRLSVL.

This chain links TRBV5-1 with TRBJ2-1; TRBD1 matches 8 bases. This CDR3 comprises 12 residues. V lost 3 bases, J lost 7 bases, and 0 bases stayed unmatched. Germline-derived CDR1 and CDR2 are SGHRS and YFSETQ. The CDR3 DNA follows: TGCGCCAGCAGCTGGACAGGGAATGAGCAGTTCTTC. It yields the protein CASSWTGNEQFF.

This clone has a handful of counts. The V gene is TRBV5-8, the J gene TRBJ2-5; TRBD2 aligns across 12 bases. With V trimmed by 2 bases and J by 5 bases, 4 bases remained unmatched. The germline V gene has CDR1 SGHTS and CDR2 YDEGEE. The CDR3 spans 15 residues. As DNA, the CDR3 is TGTGCCAGCAGCTTTGGTCTAGCGGGGGGGGAGACCCAGTACTTC. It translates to CASSFGLAGGETQYF.

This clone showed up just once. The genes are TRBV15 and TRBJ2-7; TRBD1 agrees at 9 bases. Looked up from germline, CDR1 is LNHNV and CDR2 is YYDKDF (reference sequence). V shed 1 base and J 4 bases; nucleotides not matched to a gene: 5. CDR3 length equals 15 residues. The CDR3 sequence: CATSRVGGQGYEQYF. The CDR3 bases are TGTGCCACCAGCAGAGTCGGGGGACAGGGTTACGAGCAGTACTTC. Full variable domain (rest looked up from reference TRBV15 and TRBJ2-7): DAMVIQNPRYQVTQFGKPVTLSCSQTLNHNVMYWYQQKSSQAPKLLFHYYDKDFNNEADTPDNFQSRRPNTSFCFLDIRSPGLGDTAMYLCATSRVGGQGYEQYFGPGTRLTVT.

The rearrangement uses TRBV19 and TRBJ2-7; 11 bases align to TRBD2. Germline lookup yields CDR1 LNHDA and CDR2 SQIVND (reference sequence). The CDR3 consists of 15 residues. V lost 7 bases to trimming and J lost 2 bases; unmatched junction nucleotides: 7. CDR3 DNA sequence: TGTGCCAGTAACGCTGGGACTAGCGGCACCTACGAGCAGTACTTC. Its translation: CASNAGTSGTYEQYF.

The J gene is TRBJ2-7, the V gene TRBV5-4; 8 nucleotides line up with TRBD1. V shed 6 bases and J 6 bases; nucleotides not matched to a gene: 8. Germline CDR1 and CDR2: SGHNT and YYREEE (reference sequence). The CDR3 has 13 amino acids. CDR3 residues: CASNPDRVGEQYF. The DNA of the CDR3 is TGTGCCAGCAACCCGGACAGGGTTGGCGAGCAGTACTTC.

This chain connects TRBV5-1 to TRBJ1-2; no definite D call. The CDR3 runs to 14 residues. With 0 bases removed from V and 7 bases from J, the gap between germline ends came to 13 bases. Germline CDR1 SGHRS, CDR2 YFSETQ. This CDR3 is CASSLVVSSGGYTF. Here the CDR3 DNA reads TGCGCCAGCAGCTTGGTGGTCTCCTCCGGTGGCTACACCTTC. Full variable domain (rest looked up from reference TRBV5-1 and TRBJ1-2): KAGVTQTPRYLIKTRGQQVTLSCSPISGHRSVSWYQQTPGQGLQFLFEYFSETQRNKGNFPGRFSGRQFSNSRSEMNVSTLELGDSALYLCASSLVVSSGGYTFGSGTRLTVV.

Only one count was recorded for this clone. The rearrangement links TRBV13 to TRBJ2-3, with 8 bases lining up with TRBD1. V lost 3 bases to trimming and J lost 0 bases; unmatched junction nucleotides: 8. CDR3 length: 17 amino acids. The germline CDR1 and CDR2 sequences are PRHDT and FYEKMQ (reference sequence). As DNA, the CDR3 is TGTGCCAGCAGCTTTCGGGGTGACAGGGGAAGCACAGATACGCAGTATTTT. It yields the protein CASSFRGDRGSTDTQYF.

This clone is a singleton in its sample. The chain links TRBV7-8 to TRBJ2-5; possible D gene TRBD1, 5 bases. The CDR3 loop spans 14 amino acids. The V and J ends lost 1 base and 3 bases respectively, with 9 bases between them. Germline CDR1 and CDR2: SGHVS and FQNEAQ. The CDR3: CASSLVGQKETQYF. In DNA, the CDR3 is TGTGCCAGCAGCTTAGTGGGGCAGAAAGAGACCCAGTACTTC. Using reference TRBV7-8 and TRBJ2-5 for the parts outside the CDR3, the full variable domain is GAGVSQSPRYKVAKRGQDVALRCDPISGHVSLFWYQQALGQGPEFLTYFQNEAQLDKSGLPSDRFFAERPEGSVSTLKIQRTQQEDSAVYLCASSLVGQKETQYFGPGTRLLVL.

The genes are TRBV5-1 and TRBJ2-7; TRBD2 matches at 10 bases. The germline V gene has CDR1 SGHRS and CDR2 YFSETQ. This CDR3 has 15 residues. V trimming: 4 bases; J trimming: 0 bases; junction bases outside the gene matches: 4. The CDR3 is CASSGSGGSSYEQYF. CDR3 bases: TGCGCCAGCAGCGGTAGCGGGGGGAGCTCCTACGAGCAGTACTTC.